This TCR beta chain was observed in a study of cytomegalovirus exposure and HLA in healthy donors. Germline V CDR1 and CDR2: SEHNR, FQNEAQ (reference sequence). V trimming: 1 base; J trimming: 5 bases; junction bases outside the gene matches: 5. The CDR3 loop spans 15 amino acids. Donors were nominally healthy when sampled, though unrecorded immune exposures were likely. Use of 60 Vbeta and 13 Jbeta primers characterized the PCR. Method: immunoSEQ multiplex PCR; TCRdb's copy keeps in-frame clones and lacks some. This table holds 100,000 or so clones, roughly three quarters found once. Note on this clone: Antigen unknown.

General study points: A highly shared variant cluster was judged a likely technical artifact.

The receptor was isolated from a man under 40 in good health and CMV-seronegative. Sequenced input: PBMCs. The chain uses TRBV7-9 and TRBJ2-3; 8 bases are shared with TRBD2. The CDR3 sequence: CASSLGTSPKDTQYF. CDR3 in DNA: TGTGCCAGCAGCTTAGGGACTAGCCCTAAAGATACGCAGTATTTT.